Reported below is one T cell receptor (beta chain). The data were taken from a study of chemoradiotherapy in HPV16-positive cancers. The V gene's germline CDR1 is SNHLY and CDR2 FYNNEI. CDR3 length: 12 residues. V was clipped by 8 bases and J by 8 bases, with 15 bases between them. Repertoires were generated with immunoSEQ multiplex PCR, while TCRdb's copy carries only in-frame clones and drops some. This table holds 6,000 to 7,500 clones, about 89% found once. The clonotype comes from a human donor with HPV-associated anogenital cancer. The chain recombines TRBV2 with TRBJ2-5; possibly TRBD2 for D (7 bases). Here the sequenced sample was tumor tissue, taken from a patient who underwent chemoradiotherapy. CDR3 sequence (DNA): TGTGCCAGCCAGGGGCCGGGGGGCACCCAGTACTTC. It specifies CASQGPGGTQYF.